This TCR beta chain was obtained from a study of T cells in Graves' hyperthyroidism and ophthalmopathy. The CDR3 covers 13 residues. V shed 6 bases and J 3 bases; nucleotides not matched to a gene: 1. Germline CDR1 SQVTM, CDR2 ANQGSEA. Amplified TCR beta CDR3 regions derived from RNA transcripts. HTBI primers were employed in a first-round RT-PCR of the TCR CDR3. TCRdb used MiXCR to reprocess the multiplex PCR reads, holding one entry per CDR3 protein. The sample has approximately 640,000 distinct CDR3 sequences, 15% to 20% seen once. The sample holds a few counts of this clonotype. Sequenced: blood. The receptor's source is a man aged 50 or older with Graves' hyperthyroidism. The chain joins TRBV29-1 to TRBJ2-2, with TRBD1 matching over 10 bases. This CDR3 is CSVGQGDTGELFF. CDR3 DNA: TGCAGCGTCGGACAGGGGGACACCGGGGAGCTGTTTTTT.